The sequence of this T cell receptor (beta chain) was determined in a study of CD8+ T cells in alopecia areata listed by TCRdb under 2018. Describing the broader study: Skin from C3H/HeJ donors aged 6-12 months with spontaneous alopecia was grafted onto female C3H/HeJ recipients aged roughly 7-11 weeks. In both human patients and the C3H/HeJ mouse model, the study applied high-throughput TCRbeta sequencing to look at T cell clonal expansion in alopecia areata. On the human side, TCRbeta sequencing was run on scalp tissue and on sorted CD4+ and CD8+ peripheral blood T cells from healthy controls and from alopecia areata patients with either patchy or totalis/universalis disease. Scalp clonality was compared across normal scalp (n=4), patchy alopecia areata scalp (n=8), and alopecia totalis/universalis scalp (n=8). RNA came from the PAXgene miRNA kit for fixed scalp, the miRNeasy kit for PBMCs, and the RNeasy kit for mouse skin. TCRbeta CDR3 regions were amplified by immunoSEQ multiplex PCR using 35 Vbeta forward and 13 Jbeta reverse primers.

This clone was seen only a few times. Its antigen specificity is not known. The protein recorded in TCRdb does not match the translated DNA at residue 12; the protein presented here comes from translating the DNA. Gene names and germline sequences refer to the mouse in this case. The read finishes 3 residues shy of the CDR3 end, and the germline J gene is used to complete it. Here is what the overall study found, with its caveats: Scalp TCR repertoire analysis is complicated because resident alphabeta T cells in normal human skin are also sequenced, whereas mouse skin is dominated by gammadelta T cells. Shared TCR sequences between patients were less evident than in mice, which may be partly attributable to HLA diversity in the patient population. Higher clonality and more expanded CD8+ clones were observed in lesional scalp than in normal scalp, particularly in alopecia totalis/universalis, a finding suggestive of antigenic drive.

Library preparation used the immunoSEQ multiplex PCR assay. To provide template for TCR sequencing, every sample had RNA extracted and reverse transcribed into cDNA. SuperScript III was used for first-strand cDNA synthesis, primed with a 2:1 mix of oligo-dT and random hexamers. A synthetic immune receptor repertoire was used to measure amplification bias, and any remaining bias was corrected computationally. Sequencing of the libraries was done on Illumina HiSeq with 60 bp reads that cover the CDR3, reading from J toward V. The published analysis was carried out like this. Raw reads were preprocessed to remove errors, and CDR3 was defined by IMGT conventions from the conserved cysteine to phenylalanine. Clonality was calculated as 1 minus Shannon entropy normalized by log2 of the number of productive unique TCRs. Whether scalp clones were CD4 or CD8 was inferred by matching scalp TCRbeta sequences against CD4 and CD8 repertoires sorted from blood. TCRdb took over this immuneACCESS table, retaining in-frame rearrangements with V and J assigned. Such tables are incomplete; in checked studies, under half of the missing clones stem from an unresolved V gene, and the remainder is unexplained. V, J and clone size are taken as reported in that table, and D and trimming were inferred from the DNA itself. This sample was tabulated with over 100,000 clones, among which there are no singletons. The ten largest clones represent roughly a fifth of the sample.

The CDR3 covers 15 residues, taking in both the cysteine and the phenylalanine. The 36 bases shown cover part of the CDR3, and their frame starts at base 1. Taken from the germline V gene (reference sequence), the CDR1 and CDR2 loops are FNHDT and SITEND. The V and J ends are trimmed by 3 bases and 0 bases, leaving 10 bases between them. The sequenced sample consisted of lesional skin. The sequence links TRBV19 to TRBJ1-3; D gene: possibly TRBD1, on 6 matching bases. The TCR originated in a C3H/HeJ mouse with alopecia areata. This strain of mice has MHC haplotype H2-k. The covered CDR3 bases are TGTGCCAGCAGTACAGGACAGCCTTCTGGAAATACG. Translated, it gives CASSTGQPSGNT. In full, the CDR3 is CASSTGQPSGNTLYF.